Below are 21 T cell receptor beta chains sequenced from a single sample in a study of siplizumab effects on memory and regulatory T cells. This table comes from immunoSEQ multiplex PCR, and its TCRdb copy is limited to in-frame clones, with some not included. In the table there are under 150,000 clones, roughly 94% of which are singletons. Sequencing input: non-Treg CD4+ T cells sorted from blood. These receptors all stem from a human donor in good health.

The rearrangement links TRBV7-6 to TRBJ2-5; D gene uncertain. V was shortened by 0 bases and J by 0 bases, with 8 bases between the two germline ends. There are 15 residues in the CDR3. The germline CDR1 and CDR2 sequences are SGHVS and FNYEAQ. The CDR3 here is CASSLAPSDQETQYF. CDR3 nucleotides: TGTGCCAGCAGCTTAGCGCCGTCGGACCAAGAGACCCAGTACTTC.

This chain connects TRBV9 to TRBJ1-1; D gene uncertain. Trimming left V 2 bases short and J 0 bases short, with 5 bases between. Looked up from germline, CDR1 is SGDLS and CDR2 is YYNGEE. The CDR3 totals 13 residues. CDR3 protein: CASSVAMNTEAFF. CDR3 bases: TGTGCCAGCAGCGTGGCAATGAACACTGAAGCTTTCTTT.

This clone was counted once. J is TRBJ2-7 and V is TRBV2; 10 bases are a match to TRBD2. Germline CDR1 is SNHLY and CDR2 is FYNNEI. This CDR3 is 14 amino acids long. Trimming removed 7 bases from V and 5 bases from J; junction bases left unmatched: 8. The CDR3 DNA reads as TGTGCCAGCAACTATATAGCGGGGGGCAACGAGCAGTACTTC. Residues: CASNYIAGGNEQYF.

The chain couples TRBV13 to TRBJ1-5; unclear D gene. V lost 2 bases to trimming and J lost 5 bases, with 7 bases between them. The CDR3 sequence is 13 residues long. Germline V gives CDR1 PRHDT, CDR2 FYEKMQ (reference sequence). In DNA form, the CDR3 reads TGTGCCAGCAGCTTAAGGCCAGATCAGCCCCAGCATTTT. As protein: CASSLRPDQPQHF.

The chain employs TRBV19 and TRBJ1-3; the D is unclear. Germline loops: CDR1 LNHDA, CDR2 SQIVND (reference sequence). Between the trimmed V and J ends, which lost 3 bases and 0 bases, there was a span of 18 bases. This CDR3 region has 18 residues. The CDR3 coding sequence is TGTGCCAGTAGTATTGGGGTATGGAACCGACGCTCTGGAAACACCATATATTTT. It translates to CASSIGVWNRRSGNTIYF.

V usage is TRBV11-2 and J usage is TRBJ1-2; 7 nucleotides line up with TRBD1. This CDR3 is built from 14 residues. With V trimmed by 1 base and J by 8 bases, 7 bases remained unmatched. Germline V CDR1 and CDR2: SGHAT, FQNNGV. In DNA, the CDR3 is TGTGCCAGCAGCTTAGTGACAGGGTCGGAAGGCTACACCTTC. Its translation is CASSLVTGSEGYTF.

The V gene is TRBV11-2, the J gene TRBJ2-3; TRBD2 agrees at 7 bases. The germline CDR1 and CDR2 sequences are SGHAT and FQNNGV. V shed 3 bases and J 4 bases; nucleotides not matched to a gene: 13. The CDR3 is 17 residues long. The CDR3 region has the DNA TGTGCCAGCAGCTTTCCCAGGACTAGTAGATCCCCAGATACGCAGTATTTT. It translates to CASSFPRTSRSPDTQYF.

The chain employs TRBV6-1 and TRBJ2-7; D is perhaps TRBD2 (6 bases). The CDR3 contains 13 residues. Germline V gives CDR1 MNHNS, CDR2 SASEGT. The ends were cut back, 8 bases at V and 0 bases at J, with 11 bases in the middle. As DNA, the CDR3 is TGTGCCAGCTGGGAGGCCCACTCCTACGAGCAGTACTTC. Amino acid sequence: CASWEAHSYEQYF.

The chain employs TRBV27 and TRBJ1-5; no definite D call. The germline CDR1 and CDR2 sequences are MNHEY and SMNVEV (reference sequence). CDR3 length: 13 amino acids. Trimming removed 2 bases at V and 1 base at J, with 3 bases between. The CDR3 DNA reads TGTGCCAGCAGTTTACACAGCAATCAGCCCCAGCATTTT. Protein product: CASSLHSNQPQHF.

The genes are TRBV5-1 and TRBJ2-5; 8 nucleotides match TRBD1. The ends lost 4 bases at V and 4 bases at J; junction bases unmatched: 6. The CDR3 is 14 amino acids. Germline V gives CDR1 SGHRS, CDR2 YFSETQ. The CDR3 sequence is CASSPVGQGETQYF. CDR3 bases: TGCGCCAGCAGCCCGGTCGGACAGGGAGAGACCCAGTACTTC.

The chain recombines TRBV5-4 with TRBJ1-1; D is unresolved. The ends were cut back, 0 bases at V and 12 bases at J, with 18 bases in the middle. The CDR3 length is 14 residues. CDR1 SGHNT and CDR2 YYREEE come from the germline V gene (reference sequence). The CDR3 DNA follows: TGTGCCAGCAGCTTGGACCCCGACGGTTCGGGAACTTTCTTT. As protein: CASSLDPDGSGTFF.

For the CDR3, the DNA is TGCGCCAGCAGCCAGGGCGAGGGACACTACGAGCAGTACTTC. Translated, it gives CASSQGEGHYEQYF. This chain connects TRBV4-1 to TRBJ2-7; D may be TRBD1 (6 bases). The CDR3 contains 14 residues. The V end lost 3 bases, the J end lost 3 bases, and 12 bases lay between the germline ends. Germline V gene lookup returns CDR1 MGHRA and CDR2 YSYEKL.

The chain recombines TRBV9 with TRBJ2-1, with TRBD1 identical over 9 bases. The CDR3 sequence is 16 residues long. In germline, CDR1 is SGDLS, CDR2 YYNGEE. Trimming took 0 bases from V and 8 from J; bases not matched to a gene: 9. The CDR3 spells CASSVGGQGIIYEQFF. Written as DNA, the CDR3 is TGTGCCAGCAGCGTAGGGGGACAGGGAATTATCTATGAGCAGTTCTTC.

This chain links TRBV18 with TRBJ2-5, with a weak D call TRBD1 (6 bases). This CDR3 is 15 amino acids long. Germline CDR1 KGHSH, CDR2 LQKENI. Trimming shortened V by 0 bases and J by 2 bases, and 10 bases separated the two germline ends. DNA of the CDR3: TGTGCCAGCTCACCACCGAACGGACAGCAAGAGACCCAGTACTTC. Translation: CASSPPNGQQETQYF.

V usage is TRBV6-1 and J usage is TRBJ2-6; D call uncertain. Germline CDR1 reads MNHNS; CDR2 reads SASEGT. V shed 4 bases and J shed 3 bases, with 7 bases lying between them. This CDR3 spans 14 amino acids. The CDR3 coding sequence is TGTGCCAGCAGTGGGACGTATGGGGCCAACGTCCTGACTTTC. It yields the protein CASSGTYGANVLTF.

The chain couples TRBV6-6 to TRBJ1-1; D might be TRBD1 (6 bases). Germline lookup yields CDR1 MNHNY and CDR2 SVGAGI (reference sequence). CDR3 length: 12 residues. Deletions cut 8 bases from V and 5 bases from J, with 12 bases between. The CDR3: CASGEGGTEAFF. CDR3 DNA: TGTGCCAGCGGAGAAGGGGGTACTGAAGCTTTCTTT.

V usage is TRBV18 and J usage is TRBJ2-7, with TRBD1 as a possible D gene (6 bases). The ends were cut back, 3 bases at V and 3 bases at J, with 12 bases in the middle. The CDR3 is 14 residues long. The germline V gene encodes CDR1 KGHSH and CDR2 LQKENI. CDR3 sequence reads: CASSPSEGGYEQYF. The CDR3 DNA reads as TGTGCCAGCTCACCCTCCGAAGGGGGCTACGAGCAGTACTTC.

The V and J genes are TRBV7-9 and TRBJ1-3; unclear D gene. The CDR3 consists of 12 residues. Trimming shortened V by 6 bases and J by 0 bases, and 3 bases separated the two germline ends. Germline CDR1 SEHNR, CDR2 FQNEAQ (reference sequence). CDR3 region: CASRLSGNTIYF. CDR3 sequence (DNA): TGTGCCAGCAGACTCTCTGGAAACACCATATATTTT.

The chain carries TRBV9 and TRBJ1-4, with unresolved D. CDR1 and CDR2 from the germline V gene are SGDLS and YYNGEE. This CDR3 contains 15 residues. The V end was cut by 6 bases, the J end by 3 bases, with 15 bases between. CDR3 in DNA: TGTGCCAGCATCAGAAGGACCGCGGCTAATGAAAAACTGTTTTTT. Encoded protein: CASIRRTAANEKLFF. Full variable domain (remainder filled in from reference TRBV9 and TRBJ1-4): DSGVTQTPKHLITATGQRVTLRCSPRSGDLSVYWYQQSLDQGLQFLIQYYNGEERAKGNILERFSAQQFPDLHSELNLSSLELGDSALYFCASIRRTAANEKLFFGSGTQLSVL.

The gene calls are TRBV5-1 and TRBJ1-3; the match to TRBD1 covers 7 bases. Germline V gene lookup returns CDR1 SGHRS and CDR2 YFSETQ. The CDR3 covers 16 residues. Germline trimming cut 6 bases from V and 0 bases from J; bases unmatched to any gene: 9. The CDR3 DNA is TGCGCCAGCACCCGAGGGGACAGCCTCTCTGGAAACACCATATATTTT. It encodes CASTRGDSLSGNTIYF.

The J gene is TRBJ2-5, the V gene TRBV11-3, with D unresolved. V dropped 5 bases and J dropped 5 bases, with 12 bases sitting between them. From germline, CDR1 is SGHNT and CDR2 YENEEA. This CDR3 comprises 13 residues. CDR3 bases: TGTGCCAGCAGCCGGAGAGTGGCGGAGACCCAGTACTTC. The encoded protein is CASSRRVAETQYF.